Listed here are 18 T cell receptor beta chains from one sample, sequenced in a study of response to subunit inactivated influenza vaccine. TCRdb redid the calling of the RT-PCR reads with MiXCR, one entry per CDR3 protein. The repertoire consists of 650,000 to 850,000 distinct CDR3 sequences, with roughly 14% occurring once and the leading ten covering around 7%. The specimen comprised PBMCs from blood, sampled 14 days before vaccination. Every receptor here comes from a man between 50 and 59 years old who received an inactivated influenza vaccine.

The V gene is TRBV20-1, the J gene TRBJ1-5; 9 bases are shared with TRBD1. The CDR3 sequence is 17 residues long. Germline V gene data show CDR1 as DFQATT and CDR2 as SNEGSKA (reference sequence). V shed 2 bases and J 4 bases; nucleotides not matched to a gene: 12. CDR3 region: CSARLPGQGPINQPQHF. Here the CDR3 DNA reads TGCAGTGCTAGACTTCCGGGACAGGGCCCTATTAATCAGCCCCAGCATTTT.

This rearrangement joins TRBV3-1 to TRBJ2-7; 7 bases match TRBD1. The CDR3 is 13 residues long. V lost 4 bases, J lost 3 bases, and 3 bases stayed unmatched. CDR1 is LGHDT and CDR2 is YNNKEL in the germline V gene (reference sequence). CDR3 protein: CASSPDRVYEQYF. Written as DNA, the CDR3 is TGTGCCAGCAGCCCCGACAGGGTCTACGAGCAGTACTTC.

The chain combines TRBV5-5 with TRBJ2-5; D perhaps matches TRBD1 (6 bases). V lost 6 bases and J lost 5, with 20 bases in between. The CDR3 runs 15 residues. Per germline, CDR1 SGHKS and CDR2 YYEKEE (reference sequence). The CDR3 nucleotides read TGTGCCAGCACCAGGGGTGGCAGATCCTACGAGACCCAGTACTTC. It specifies CASTRGGRSYETQYF.

The V call is TRBV4-2, the J call TRBJ1-5; possibly TRBD1 for D (6 bases). The germline V and J ends were trimmed by 1 base and 9 bases, with 13 bases remaining between them. Per the germline V gene, CDR1 is LGHNA and CDR2 is YNFKEQ. The length of the CDR3 is 14 residues. CDR3 nucleotide sequence: TGTGCCAGCAGCCAAGGGGGGGGGCTCCGGCCCCAGCATTTT. Amino acids: CASSQGGGLRPQHF.

The genes are TRBV9 and TRBJ1-6, with D unresolved. The CDR3 runs 14 residues. The germline V and J ends were trimmed by 2 bases and 7 bases, with 10 bases remaining between them. Per the germline V gene, CDR1 is SGDLS and CDR2 is YYNGEE. This chain's CDR3 is CASSVLAGNSPLHF. CDR3 nucleotides: TGTGCCAGCAGCGTGCTCGCCGGCAATTCACCCCTCCACTTT.

V is TRBV7-9 and J is TRBJ2-7; the match to TRBD2 covers 8 bases. Germline trimming cut 5 bases from V and 5 bases from J; bases unmatched to any gene: 8. The germline V gene encodes CDR1 SEHNR and CDR2 FQNEAQ (reference sequence). The CDR3 is made up of 14 amino acids. The CDR3 DNA reads TGTGCCAGCAGCCCAACACTAGCGGTCCACGAGCAGTACTTC. Protein product: CASSPTLAVHEQYF.

This clonotype appeared many times. The chain recombines TRBV12-3 or TRBV12-4 with TRBJ2-3, with D possibly TRBD2 on 6 matching bases. V lost 6 bases and J lost 9, with 19 bases in between. The CDR3 loop spans 14 amino acids. DNA of the CDR3: TGTGCCAGCAGCCCCGGAGGGGCTATGGGCACGCAGTATTTT. Translating it yields CASSPGGAMGTQYF.

This clonotype was counted only a few times. The rearrangement joins TRBV18 to TRBJ2-2; D gene uncertain. The V gene's germline CDR1 is KGHSH and CDR2 LQKENI. CDR3 length equals 14 residues. Trimming stripped 3 bases from V and 1 base from J, with 6 bases between. For the CDR3, the DNA is TGTGCCAGCTCACCGTCCCAGAACACCGGGGAGCTGTTTTTT. Protein: CASSPSQNTGELFF. The full variable domain, its missing parts supplied by reference TRBV18 and TRBJ2-2, is NAGVMQNPRHLVRRRGQEARLRCSPMKGHSHVYWYRQLPEEGLKFMVYLQKENIIDESGMPKERFSAEFPKEGPSILRIQQVVRGDSAAYFCASSPSQNTGELFFGEGSRLTVL.

CDR3 residues: CASSPRGARTDTQYF. The CDR3, as DNA: TGTGCCAGCAGTCCCCGGGGGGCGCGCACAGATACGCAGTATTTT. The chain uses TRBV12-3 or TRBV12-4 and TRBJ2-3, with TRBD2 as a possible D gene (7 bases). V was clipped by 5 bases and J by 1 base, with 13 bases between them. This CDR3 is built from 15 residues.

This clonotype appeared many times. The chain couples TRBV20-1 to TRBJ2-7; possibly TRBD2 for D (6 bases). The germline V gene encodes CDR1 DFQATT and CDR2 SNEGSKA (reference sequence). V lost 2 bases, J lost 3 bases, and 8 bases lay in between. The CDR3 runs 12 residues. The CDR3 sequence is CSARRGGYEQYF. DNA of the CDR3: TGCAGTGCTAGAAGGGGAGGCTACGAGCAGTACTTC.

This clonotype showed up just a few times. The genes are TRBV6-5 and TRBJ1-3; D is uncertain. Germline CDR1 and CDR2: MNHEY and SVGAGI. The CDR3 covers 16 residues. V gave up 3 bases and J gave up 3 bases, with 15 bases separating them. The CDR3, as DNA: TGTGCCAGCAGTTATGGGGTCGCCTCAATTGGAAACACCATATATTTT. This sequence encodes CASSYGVASIGNTIYF.

This clonotype came up a few times. The chain has TRBV7-9 and TRBJ2-7, with a possible D match to TRBD1 (8 bases). CDR3 size: 15 residues. V dropped 5 bases and J dropped 1 base, with 15 bases sitting between them. The V gene's germline CDR1 is SEHNR and CDR2 FQNEAQ (reference sequence). The CDR3 here is CASSRGGQESYEQYF. In DNA form, the CDR3 reads TGTGCCAGCAGCCGCGGGGGACAGGAGTCCTACGAGCAGTACTTC. The variable domain in full, completed from reference TRBV7-9 and TRBJ2-7, reads DTGVSQNPRHKITKRGQNVTFRCDPISEHNRLYWYRQTLGQGPEFLTYFQNEAQLEKSRLLSDRFSAERPKGSFSTLEIQRTEQGDSAMYLCASSRGGQESYEQYFGPGTRLTVT.

This sequence joins TRBV7-2 and TRBJ2-7, with 10 nucleotides matching TRBD1. The V gene end was trimmed by 6 bases and the J gene end by 7 bases; junction bases not matched to a gene: 12. Germline lookup yields CDR1 SGHTA and CDR2 FQGNSA. The CDR3 loop spans 15 amino acids. The CDR3 spells CASRATGTGVSEQYF. Written as DNA, the CDR3 is TGTGCCAGCAGAGCAACCGGGACAGGGGTGAGTGAGCAGTACTTC.

There are many counts of this clonotype. The CDR3 DNA reads as TGCGCCAGCAGCTTGACGGCGCAGGTACGGGGGGAGCAGTACTTC. Encoded protein: CASSLTAQVRGEQYF. This chain connects TRBV5-1 to TRBJ2-7; possibly TRBD2 for D (6 bases). The germline V gene has CDR1 SGHRS and CDR2 YFSETQ. CDR3 length: 15 residues. The V end lost 1 base, the J end lost 7 bases, and 18 bases lay between the germline ends.

This clonotype occurred a few times. This sequence joins TRBV4-1 and TRBJ2-7; possibly TRBD1 for D (5 bases). The CDR3 is 14 amino acids. The V gene lost 1 base and the J gene lost 3 bases, with 10 bases spanning the gap. CDR1 is MGHRA, CDR2 YSYEKL, per germline. The CDR3 spells CASSQAATDYEQYF. Written as DNA, the CDR3 is TGCGCCAGCAGCCAAGCGGCGACAGACTACGAGCAGTACTTC.

At least ten counts were recorded for this clonotype. V gene TRBV28 combines with J gene TRBJ1-1, with D unresolved. Trimming removed 3 bases at V and 0 bases at J, with 14 bases between. The CDR3 is 16 amino acids. Germline CDR1 MDHEN, CDR2 SYDVKM. CDR3 in amino acids: CASSLARNFMNTEAFF. The CDR3 bases are TGTGCCAGCAGTTTGGCACGGAACTTTATGAACACTGAAGCTTTCTTT.

This clonotype was counted many times. The rearrangement links TRBV7-2 to TRBJ1-2; weak D call: TRBD1 (6 bases). CDR1 is SGHTA and CDR2 is FQGNSA in the germline V gene. CDR3 size: 14 residues. V lost 2 bases and J lost 8, with 15 bases in between. In DNA form, the CDR3 reads TGTGCCAGCAGCTTACCGGGGGCTTCTTACGGCTACACCTTC. Translating gives CASSLPGASYGYTF. Complete variable domain (other parts from reference TRBV7-2 and TRBJ1-2): GAGVSQSPSNKVTEKGKDVELRCDPISGHTALYWYRQSLGQGLEFLIYFQGNSAPDKSGLPSDRFSAERTGGSVSTLTIQRTQQEDSAVYLCASSLPGASYGYTFGSGTRLTVV.

V usage is TRBV29-1 and J usage is TRBJ1-6; tentatively, D is TRBD1 (5 bases). CDR1 SQVTM and CDR2 ANQGSEA come from the germline V gene. This CDR3 is 13 amino acids long. Between the trimmed V and J ends, which lost 4 bases and 7 bases, there was a span of 11 bases. The CDR3 DNA reads TGCAGCGTTGTGGCAGGGCAGAATTCACCCCTCCACTTT. It specifies CSVVAGQNSPLHF.